The 8 T cell receptor beta chains below were found in one sample sequenced in a study of vaccination effects on CD4 cells after COVID-19. The data were produced by immunoSEQ multiplex PCR, yet TCRdb's version contains in-frame clones alone and is incomplete. The repertoire holds roughly 70,000 clones, with around four fifths as singletons. These TCRs' antigens remain unknown. Expansion with viral peptide pools was applied to antigen-specific CD4+ T cells by the ViraFEST assay prior to sequencing. With roughly nine days of culture completed, CD4+ T cells were isolated. Every participant took two doses of the BNT162b2 or mRNA-1273 vaccine. The sequences come from CD4+ T cells from PBMCs cultured with HCoV-OC43 spike peptides, collected after COVID-19 vaccination. Sample subset: HCoV-OC43 spike overlapping peptide pool stimulation. Receptors originate from a human donor who received a COVID-19 vaccine.

This clone was seen only a few times. The chain joins TRBV5-6 to TRBJ1-5; D is possibly TRBD1 (6 bases). This CDR3 contains 15 residues. V lost 1 base, J lost 4 bases, and 12 bases lay in between. CDR1 and CDR2 from the germline V gene are SGHDT and YYEEEE. The CDR3 DNA reads as TGTGCCAGCAGCTTGTTGGGGGGCTGGAATCAGCCCCAGCATTTT. It is translated as CASSLLGGWNQPQHF.

This chain joins TRBV6-5 and TRBJ1-3; D is possibly TRBD1 (5 bases). The length of the CDR3 is 15 residues. Germline V gene lookup returns CDR1 MNHEY and CDR2 SVGAGI. Trimming removed 7 bases from V and 1 base from J, with 14 bases in between. The CDR3 DNA reads TGTGCCAGCATGAGGGGTCTCACTTCTGGAAACACCATATATTTT. Amino acids: CASMRGLTSGNTIYF.

The rearrangement links TRBV6-6 to TRBJ2-3; D not certain. In germline, CDR1 is MNHNY, CDR2 SVGAGI (reference sequence). The CDR3 runs 16 residues. V was clipped by 0 bases and J by 2 bases, with 12 bases between them. The DNA of the CDR3 is TGTGCCAGCAGTTACTCAGGCAGACAATCCACAGATACGCAGTATTTT. This translates into CASSYSGRQSTDTQYF.

This clone was found a few times. The chain carries TRBV11-2 and TRBJ1-4; D call uncertain. V shed 5 bases and J shed 3 bases, with 16 bases lying between them. Germline-derived CDR1 and CDR2 are SGHAT and FQNNGV. This CDR3 comprises 16 residues. The CDR3 DNA follows: TGTGCCAGCAGCGCCGGCTACACGGAGGCTAATGAAAAACTGTTTTTT. As protein: CASSAGYTEANEKLFF.

The chain uses TRBV27 and TRBJ2-1; D assignment may be TRBD1 or TRBD2 (5 bases each). Germline assignment: CDR1 MNHEY and CDR2 SMNVEV (reference sequence). Trimming removed 5 bases from V and 0 bases from J, with 11 bases in between. The CDR3 contains 15 residues. CDR3 residues: CASSLIGTSYNEQFF. The CDR3 region has the DNA TGTGCCAGCAGTCTTATTGGGACCTCCTACAATGAGCAGTTCTTC.

V is TRBV19 and J is TRBJ2-3; D might be TRBD1 or TRBD2, each matching 5 bases. CDR1 is LNHDA, CDR2 SQIVND, per germline (reference sequence). The ends were cut back, 7 bases at V and 2 bases at J, with 13 bases in the middle. The CDR3 runs to 14 residues. CDR3 DNA: TGTGCCAGTAATCCAGGGAGACCCACAGATACGCAGTATTTT. Protein: CASNPGRPTDTQYF.

The J gene is TRBJ1-3, the V gene TRBV5-5, with D uncertain. Germline V gene lookup returns CDR1 SGHKS and CDR2 YYEKEE (reference sequence). This CDR3 region has 15 residues. V was cut by 0 bases and J by 2 bases, with 9 bases left in between. The CDR3 sequence: CASSLGLSPGNTIYF. CDR3 DNA: TGTGCCAGCAGCTTGGGACTTTCTCCTGGAAACACCATATATTTT. Using reference TRBV5-5 and TRBJ1-3 for the parts outside the CDR3, the full variable domain is DAGVTQSPTHLIKTRGQQVTLRCSPISGHKSVSWYQQVLGQGPQFIFQYYEKEERGRGNFPDRFSARQFPNYSSELNVNALLLGDSALYLCASSLGLSPGNTIYFGEGSWLTVV.

This clone occurred once. Written as DNA, the CDR3 is TGTGCCAGCAGCCTGAGGACTGCGAACACTGAAGCTTTCTTT. As protein: CASSLRTANTEAFF. This sequence joins TRBV3-1 (or the pseudogene TRBV3-2) and TRBJ1-1; D is undetermined. Between the trimmed V and J ends, which lost 4 bases and 1 base, there was a span of 10 bases. The CDR3 has 14 amino acids. Per the germline V gene, CDR1 is LGHDT and CDR2 is YNNKEL (reference sequence).